This T cell receptor (beta chain) was observed in a study of cytomegalovirus exposure and HLA in healthy donors. Study-wide results and caveats: Based on reports, TCR beta sequences accurately predicted HLA-A and HLA-B alleles for most subjects.

This CDR3 comprises 18 residues. Trimming shortened V by 1 base and J by 1 base, and 19 bases separated the two germline ends. From germline, CDR1 is SGHVS and CDR2 FQNEAQ. The PCR had 60 Vbeta and 13 Jbeta primers. Only in-frame clones appear in the TCRdb table, and some are missing; sequencing was by immunoSEQ multiplex PCR. The sample consists of around 120,000 clones, about four fifths of them appearing once. Concerning this clone: As yet, its antigen is unknown.

This clonotype originated in a woman aged 35 to 49 in good health and CMV-seronegative. The sample comprised PBMCs. The rearrangement links TRBV7-8 to TRBJ1-1; D might be TRBD1 (5 bases). CDR3 bases: TGTGCCAGCAGCTTAGTCAACCCCGGGGGGATTGGGAACACTGAAGCTTTCTTT. It yields the protein CASSLVNPGGIGNTEAFF.